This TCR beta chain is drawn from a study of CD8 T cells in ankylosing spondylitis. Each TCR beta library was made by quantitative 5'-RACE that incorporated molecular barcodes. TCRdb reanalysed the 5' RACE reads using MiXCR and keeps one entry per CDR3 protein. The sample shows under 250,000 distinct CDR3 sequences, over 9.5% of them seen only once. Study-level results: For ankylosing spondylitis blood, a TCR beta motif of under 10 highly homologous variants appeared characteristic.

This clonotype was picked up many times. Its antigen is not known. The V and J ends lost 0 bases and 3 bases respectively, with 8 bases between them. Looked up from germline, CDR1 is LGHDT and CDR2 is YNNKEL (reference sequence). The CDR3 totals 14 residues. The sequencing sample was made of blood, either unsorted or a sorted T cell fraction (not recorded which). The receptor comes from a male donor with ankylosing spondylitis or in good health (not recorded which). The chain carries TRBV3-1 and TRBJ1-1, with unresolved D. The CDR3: CASSQEGMDTEAFF. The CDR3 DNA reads TGTGCCAGCAGCCAAGAGGGGATGGACACTGAAGCTTTCTTT.